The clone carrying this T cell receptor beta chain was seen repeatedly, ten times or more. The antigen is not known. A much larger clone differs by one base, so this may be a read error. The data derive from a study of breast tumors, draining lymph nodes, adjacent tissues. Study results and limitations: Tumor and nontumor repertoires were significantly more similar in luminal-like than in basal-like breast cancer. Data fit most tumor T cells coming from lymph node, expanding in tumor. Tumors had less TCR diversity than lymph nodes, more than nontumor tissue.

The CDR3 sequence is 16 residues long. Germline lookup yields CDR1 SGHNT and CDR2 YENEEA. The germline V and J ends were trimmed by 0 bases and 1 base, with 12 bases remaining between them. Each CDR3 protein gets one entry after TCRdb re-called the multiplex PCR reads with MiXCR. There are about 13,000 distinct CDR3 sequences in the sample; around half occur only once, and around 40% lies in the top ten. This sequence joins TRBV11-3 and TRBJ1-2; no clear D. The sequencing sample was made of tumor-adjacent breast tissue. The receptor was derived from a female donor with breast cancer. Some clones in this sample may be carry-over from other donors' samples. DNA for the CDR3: TGTGCCAGCAGCTTAGAAGGAAGGGCGAATAACTATGGCTACACCTTC. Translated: CASSLEGRANNYGYTF.